Listed below are T cell receptor beta chains from one sample, sequenced in a study of memory CD4+ T cells and cytomegalovirus serostatus. Assay: immunoSEQ multiplex PCR; the TCRdb copy retains only in-frame clones and omits some. The table lists roughly 49,000 clones, roughly 80% of them singletons. The sequenced sample was memory CD4+ T cells from blood. The receptors were sampled from an adult in good health and CMV-seronegative. The CDR3 runs from the conserved cysteine through the conserved F or W. D genes are given only for firm matches. The size entry is marked missing in some rows and otherwise reads once, few, many or a size class.

abundance,v_gene,j_gene,d_gene,CDR3aa,CDR3nt
.,TRBV14,TRBJ1-1,.,CASSQGRHLNTEAFF,TGTGCTAGCAGCCAAGGAAGACATTTGAACACTGAAGCTTTCTTT
.,TRBV5-5,TRBJ2-3,TRBD1,CASSLVSQGATDTQYF,TGTGCCAGCAGCTTGGTTAGTCAGGGGGCTACAGATACGCAGTATTTT
.,TRBV20-1,TRBJ2-7,.,CSARGTYEQYF,TGCAGCGCCCGGGGGACCTACGAGCAGTACTTC
.,TRBV5-6,TRBJ2-1,.,CASSPPPGQGLNNEQFF,TGTGCCAGCAGCCCCCCCCCGGGACAAGGCCTTAACAATGAGCAGTTCTTC
.,TRBV9,TRBJ1-3,.,CASSVGGAGNTIYF,TGTGCCAGCAGCGTAGGTGGGGCTGGAAACACCATATATTTT
.,TRBV19,TRBJ1-6,TRBD1,CASSIQGANSPLHF,TGTGCCAGTAGTATACAGGGGGCCAACTCACCCCTCCACTTT
.,TRBV4-2,TRBJ1-4,.,CASSQDTGWEKLFF,TGTGCCAGCAGCCAAGATACAGGGTGGGAAAAACTGTTTTTT
.,TRBV6-6,TRBJ2-7,TRBD1,CASSFRDRLLVEQYF,TGTGCCAGCAGTTTCCGGGACAGGTTATTAGTCGAGCAGTACTTC
few,TRBV2,TRBJ2-7,.,CASSEQDEQYF,TGTGCCAGCAGCGAACAGGACGAGCAGTACTTC
.,TRBV4-1,TRBJ2-3,.,CASSETDRFRTDTQYF,TGCGCCAGCAGCGAAACGGACAGATTTCGCACAGATACGCAGTATTTT
.,TRBV9,TRBJ2-3,.,CASSVAPAPTDTQYF,TGTGCCAGCAGCGTAGCTCCGGCCCCCACAGATACGCAGTATTTT
few,TRBV6-6,TRBJ1-2,TRBD1,CASSYRGRTDGYTF,TGTGCCAGCAGTTACAGGGGGCGAACCGATGGCTACACCTTC